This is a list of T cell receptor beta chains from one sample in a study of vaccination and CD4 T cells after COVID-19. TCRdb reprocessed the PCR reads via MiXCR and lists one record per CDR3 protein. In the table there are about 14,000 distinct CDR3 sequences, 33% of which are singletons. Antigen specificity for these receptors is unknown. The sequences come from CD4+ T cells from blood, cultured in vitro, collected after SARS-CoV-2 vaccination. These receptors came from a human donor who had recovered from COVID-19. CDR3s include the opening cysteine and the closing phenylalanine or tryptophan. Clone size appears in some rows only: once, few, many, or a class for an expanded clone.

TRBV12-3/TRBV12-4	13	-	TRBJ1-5	CASQQQVGQPQHF
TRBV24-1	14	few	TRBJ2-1	CATVGGSSYNEQFF
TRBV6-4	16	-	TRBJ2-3	CASTPTPGVSPDTQYF
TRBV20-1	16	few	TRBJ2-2	CSARPSGRAHTGELFF
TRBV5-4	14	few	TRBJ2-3	CASSLGQATDTQYF
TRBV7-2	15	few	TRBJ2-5	CASSLARGRQETQYF
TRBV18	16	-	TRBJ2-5	CASSPRRTSGGETQYF
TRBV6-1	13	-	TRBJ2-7	CASSGAPGGEQYF
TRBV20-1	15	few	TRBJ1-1	CSAPPRTVLNFEAFF
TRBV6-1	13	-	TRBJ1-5	CASSEVFVQPQHF
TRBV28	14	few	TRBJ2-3	CASTILAGRDTQYF
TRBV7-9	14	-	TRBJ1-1	CASSLVTANTEAFF
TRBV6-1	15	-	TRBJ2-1	CASSPWGSSYNEQFF
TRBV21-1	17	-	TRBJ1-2	CASSPVGRGPSDYGYTF
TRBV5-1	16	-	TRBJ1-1	CASSQGRGAGNTEAFF
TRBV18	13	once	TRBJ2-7	CASSPRLPYEQYF
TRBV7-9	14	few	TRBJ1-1	CASRGQGRGTEAFF
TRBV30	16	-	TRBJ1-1	CAWETGTQVGNTEAFF
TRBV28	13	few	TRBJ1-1	CASSLNGGTEAFF
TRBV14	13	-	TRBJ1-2	CASSQRTGDGYTF
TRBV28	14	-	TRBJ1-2	CASSLDREHYGYTF
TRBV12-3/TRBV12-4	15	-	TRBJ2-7	CASRQGLVRSYEQYF
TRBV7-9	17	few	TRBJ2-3	CASSLGTGPYGTDTQYF
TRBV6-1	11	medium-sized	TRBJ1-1	CASRVGPEAFF
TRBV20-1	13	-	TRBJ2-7	CSASLTGPYEQYF
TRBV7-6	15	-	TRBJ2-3	CASRLTSAPRDTQYF
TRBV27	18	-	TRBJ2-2	CASSLLRLAGGLTGELFF
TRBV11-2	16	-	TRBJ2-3	CASSLSGTGGADTQYF
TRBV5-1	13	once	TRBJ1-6	CASSSSHNSPLHF
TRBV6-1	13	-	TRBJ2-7	CASMGLSNYEQYF
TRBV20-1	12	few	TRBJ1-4	CSASGGEEKLFF
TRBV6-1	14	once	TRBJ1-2	CATKTGEMIVGYTF
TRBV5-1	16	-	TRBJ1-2	CASSQSDLTLNYGYTF
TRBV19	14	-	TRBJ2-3	CASTRGSGTDTQYF
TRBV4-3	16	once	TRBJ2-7	CASSQDVSIRPYEQYF
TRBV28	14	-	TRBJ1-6	CASSWDRDNSPLHF
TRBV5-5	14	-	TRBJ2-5	CASNSLAGEETQYF
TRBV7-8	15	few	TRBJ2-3	CASSLATAGTDTQYF
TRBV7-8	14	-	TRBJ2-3	CASSAGILTDAQYF
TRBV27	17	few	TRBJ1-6	CASSLSITSSYNSPLHF
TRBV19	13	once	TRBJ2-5	CATRLAGVETQYF
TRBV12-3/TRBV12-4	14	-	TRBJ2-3	CASGEPGLRDTQYF
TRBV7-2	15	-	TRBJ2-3	CASRVGGTSTDTQYF
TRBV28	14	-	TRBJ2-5	CASSSPPGLAAQYF
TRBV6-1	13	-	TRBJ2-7	CASSRGLTYEQYF
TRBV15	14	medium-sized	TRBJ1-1	CATSKNLGDTEAFF
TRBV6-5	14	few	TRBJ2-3	CASSYLRDGDTQYF
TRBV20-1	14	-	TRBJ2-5	CSASQRHTQETQYF
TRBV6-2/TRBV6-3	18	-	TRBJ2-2	CASSFRSAGVANTGELFF
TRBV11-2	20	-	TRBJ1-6	CASSLRPPQGASSYNSPLHF
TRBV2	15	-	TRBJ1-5	CASSANRGGNQPQHF
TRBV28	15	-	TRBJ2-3	CASDSLAGGADTQYF
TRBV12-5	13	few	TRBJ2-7	CASGLEPGQGKYF
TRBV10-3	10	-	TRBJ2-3	CATGIDTQYF
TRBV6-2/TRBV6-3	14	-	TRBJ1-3	CASSRMISGNTIYF